This T cell receptor (beta chain) appears in the sequencing data of a study of cytomegalovirus exposure and HLA in healthy donors (dated by TCRdb to the late 2010s). Study-wide context: A later analysis indicated that the 130 or so validation repertoires were generated on the platform also employed for the roughly 720 repertoires of the first cohort. The study aimed to test whether signatures of past pathogen exposure could be identified by cataloging public T cell receptors. To predict cytomegalovirus infection status, the study combined high-throughput TCR immunosequencing, statistical association of individual TCRs with disease status, and machine learning. Along with the approximately 700-subject first cohort, a separate validation cohort of over a hundred different subjects was used. Points the paper makes about the study in general: A later analysis had no HLA typing for the validation cohort, so co-occurrence there was scored across all 130 or so repertoires. A few of the identified cytomegalovirus-associated TCR beta chains were confirmed in vitro to be specific for cytomegalovirus antigens. Most TCR sequences were seen in very few donors, while some public TCRs were found in many individuals. In both the original and validation cohorts, the classifier was reported to diagnose cytomegalovirus status with high specificity and sensitivity. The study listed approximately 160 TCR beta chains as associated with cytomegalovirus. It was suggested by the authors that the approach could potentially be generalized to other disease states and immunological phenotypes. Subsequent analysis determined that TCRs grouped into clusters in the first cohort also showed a tendency toward co-occurrence across the approximately 110 validation repertoires, and approximately 93% of cluster scores exceeded 0.

The junction shows trimming of 3 bases on V and 10 bases on J, plus 10 bases between the germline ends. CDR1 and CDR2 (SNHLY, FYNNEI) derive from the germline V gene. The CDR3 goes from the cysteine to the phenylalanine over 11 residues. The read is trimmed to its CDR3 DNA, 33 bases read in frame from base 1. To note about this clone: Its antigen is still unknown. Base qualities are not at hand, and no much larger clone is one base apart.

Separate from the roughly 650-subject first cohort, the validation cohort of roughly 120 subjects was the group to which the donors belonged. To prepare the library, the immunoSEQ multiplex PCR assay was applied. In the source study's methods: To diagnose cytomegalovirus status from the catalog of TCR beta chain sequences, a statistical classification framework was built. TCRdb holds this immuneACCESS table with in-frame rearrangements only. Some clones are missing; in checked studies, unresolved V genes explain under half, and the rest has no known cause. V and J calls and clone size are those listed in that table; D and trimming were worked out from the DNA. In all, the sample holds 90,000 to 100,000 clones, and 90% to 95% of those were seen once. The top ten clones comprise approximately 1.1% of the sample.

The receptor's source is a young woman in good health and CMV-seropositive. In this chain, TRBV2 is recombined with TRBJ2-7; TRBD2 could be the D gene, as 6 bases match. Input material: PBMCs. The CDR3 in this case is CASSDGGQQYF. The sequence in DNA is TGTGCCAGCAGTGACGGAGGGCAACAGTACTTC.